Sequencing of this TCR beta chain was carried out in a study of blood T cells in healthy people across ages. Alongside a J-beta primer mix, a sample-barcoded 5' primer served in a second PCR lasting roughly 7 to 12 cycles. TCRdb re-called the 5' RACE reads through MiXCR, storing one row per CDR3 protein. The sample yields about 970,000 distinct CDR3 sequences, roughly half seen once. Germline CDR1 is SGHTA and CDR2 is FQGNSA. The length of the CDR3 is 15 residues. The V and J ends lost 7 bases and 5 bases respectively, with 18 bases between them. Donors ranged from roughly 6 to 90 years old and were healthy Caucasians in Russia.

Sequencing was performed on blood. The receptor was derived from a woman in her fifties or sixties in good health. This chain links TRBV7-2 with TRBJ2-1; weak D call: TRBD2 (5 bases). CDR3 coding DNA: TGTGCCAGCACCCAAAGAGACCTAGCTCACAATGAGCAGTTCTTC. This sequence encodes CASTQRDLAHNEQFF.